Below are 9 T cell receptor beta chains sequenced from a single sample in a study of regulatory T cells in long-lasting Graves disease (dated by TCRdb to 2020 to 2022). Libraries were constructed by multiplex PCR. For sequencing, an Illumina HiSeq 4000 was employed. TCR beta libraries were built with iRepertoire HTBI primers and Arm-PCR amplification of CDR3 regions. In-frame beta chains were kept once TCRdb had trimmed the public reads at Q25 with fastp and called clones with MiXCR. Merged by CDR3 protein, the rows form single entries marked with the most common genes and DNA. Here the sample has about 320,000 distinct CDR3 sequences; 15% to 20% occur a single time. More than 35% of the sample belongs to the ten largest clones. The time point label on this specimen signifies: newly diagnosed GD, antithyroid drugs for less than 3 months. For both TCR sequencing and RNA sequencing, RNA was extracted from PBMCs using TRIzol.

This material consisted of peripheral blood mononuclear cells (PBMCs), taken at new diagnosis, from a patient treated with antithyroid drugs. The receptor set was obtained from a female donor with Graves disease.

The chain carries TRBV11-2 and TRBJ2-7, with D possibly being TRBD1 (6 bases). Germline V CDR1 and CDR2: SGHAT, FQNNGV. V was pared by 5 bases and J by 4 bases, with 15 bases between. The CDR3 has 14 residues. The CDR3 region is CASSTNRTAYEQYF. The DNA of the CDR3 is TGTGCCAGCAGCACCAACCGGACAGCATACGAGCAGTACTTC.

This clonotype was counted only a few times. The V call is TRBV18, the J call TRBJ2-4, with TRBD1 as a possible D gene (6 bases). Germline V gives CDR1 KGHSH, CDR2 LQKENI. Trimming cost V 5 bases and J 0 bases, with 11 bases left between them. The CDR3 is 15 amino acids. This CDR3 is CASSKQGLAKNIQYF. The CDR3 nucleotides read TGTGCCAGCTCAAAACAGGGCCTAGCCAAAAACATTCAGTACTTC. Full variable domain (rest looked up from reference TRBV18 and TRBJ2-4): NAGVMQNPRHLVRRRGQEARLRCSPMKGHSHVYWYRQLPEEGLKFMVYLQKENIIDESGMPKERFSAEFPKEGPSILRIQQVVRGDSAAYFCASSKQGLAKNIQYFGAGTRLSVL.

The CDR3 reads CASSPQADGNQPQHF. CDR3 DNA: TGTGCCAGCAGTCCTCAAGCCGACGGCAATCAGCCCCAGCATTTT. The genes are TRBV12-3 or TRBV12-4 and TRBJ1-5, with D unresolved. The CDR3 covers 15 residues. Deletions cut 5 bases from V and 2 bases from J, with 13 bases between.

In its sample, this clonotype was seen many times. The chain uses TRBV11-2 and TRBJ2-3; D might be TRBD1 or TRBD2, each matching 5 bases. V was cut by 1 base and J by 3 bases, with 11 bases left in between. The CDR3 covers 15 residues. From germline, CDR1 is SGHAT and CDR2 FQNNGV. The CDR3 DNA sequence: TGTGCCAGCAGCTTAGGTGGGACCCCAACAGATACGCAGTATTTT. This translates into CASSLGGTPTDTQYF.

This clonotype was detected only a few times. The chain combines TRBV5-5 with TRBJ1-4; D call uncertain. The ends were cut back, 5 bases at V and 7 bases at J, with 12 bases in the middle. This CDR3 contains 13 residues. CDR1 and CDR2 from the germline V gene are SGHKS and YYEKEE (reference sequence). DNA of the CDR3: TGTGCCAGCAGTTTAAGATCTGGTGAAAAACTGTTTTTT. This translates into CASSLRSGEKLFF.

V gene TRBV28 combines with J gene TRBJ1-1; D unresolved. Per germline, CDR1 MDHEN and CDR2 SYDVKM. V shed 3 bases and J shed 3 bases, with 8 bases lying between them. The CDR3 is made up of 13 amino acids. In DNA form, the CDR3 reads TGTGCCAGCAGTTTTCCTGAGTACACTGAAGCTTTCTTT. Encoded protein: CASSFPEYTEAFF.

In its sample, this clonotype was seen many times. The chain joins TRBV11-2 to TRBJ2-3, with 13 positions matching TRBD2. Germline V gene data show CDR1 as SGHAT and CDR2 as FQNNGV. This CDR3 has 19 amino acids. With V trimmed by 4 bases and J by 4 bases, 14 bases remained unmatched. This CDR3 reads CASSSYRRTSGRDADTQYF. In DNA, the CDR3 is TGTGCCAGCAGCTCCTATCGACGGACTAGCGGGAGAGACGCAGATACGCAGTATTTT.

This chain connects TRBV4-1 to TRBJ1-1; D call uncertain. Germline CDR1 reads MGHRA; CDR2 reads YSYEKL. V was pared by 0 bases and J by 4 bases, with 12 bases between. The CDR3 spans 15 residues. The CDR3 spells CASSQDRQAGTEAFF. CDR3 DNA sequence: TGCGCCAGCAGCCAAGACCGGCAGGCAGGCACTGAAGCTTTCTTT.

As for this clonotype: Possible read error: a much larger clone is one base away. The V gene is TRBV6-2 or TRBV6-3, the J gene TRBJ2-5; D possibly corresponds to TRBD2 (6 bases). The CDR3 is 14 residues long. Deletions cut 6 bases from V and 5 bases from J, with 16 bases between. The V gene's germline CDR1 is MNHEY and CDR2 SVGEGT. The chain's CDR3 is CASSQASLAETQYF. The CDR3 DNA reads TGTGCCAGCAGCCAGGCCAGTCTAGCGGAGACCCAGTACTTC.